The 27 T cell receptor beta chains given below trace back to one sample, sequenced in a study of neoadjuvant nivolumab and ipilimumab in lung cancer. Repertoires were generated with immunoSEQ multiplex PCR, while TCRdb's copy carries only in-frame clones and drops some. The sample carries about 9,700 clones, approximately 77% recorded once. This specimen consisted of tumor tissue, obtained after neoadjuvant nivolumab, alone or with ipilimumab, at or shortly before surgery. These receptors were obtained from an adult with non-small cell lung cancer. Some clones in this sample may be carry-over from other donors' samples.

The chain has TRBV7-2 and TRBJ2-2, with TRBD2 matching over 8 bases. In germline, CDR1 is SGHTA, CDR2 FQGNSA. The J segment lost 4 bases and the V segment lost 4 bases, leaving 14 bases of the junction unmatched. The CDR3 loop spans 18 amino acids. The CDR3 DNA sequence: TGTGCCAGCAGCTCTCGGACGGGGGGGTTTTTACGCACCGGGGAGCTGTTTTTT. It codes for CASSSRTGGFLRTGELFF.

This chain links TRBV11-3 with TRBJ2-1; D remains ambiguous. V gave up 5 bases and J gave up 5 bases, with 13 bases separating them. Germline assignment: CDR1 SGHNT and CDR2 YENEEA. The CDR3 loop spans 14 amino acids. CDR3 coding DNA: TGTGCCAGCAGCCAGACGCAGGTGAACAATGAGCAGTTCTTC. Residues: CASSQTQVNNEQFF.

The V gene is TRBV11-3, the J gene TRBJ1-2; D is unresolved. The germline V gene has CDR1 SGHNT and CDR2 YENEEA. V lost 1 base and J 8 bases, leaving 11 bases between the germline ends. The CDR3 is made up of 13 amino acids. DNA of the CDR3: TGTGCCAGCAGCTTAGGTTCGGGGAGAGGCTACACCTTC. Amino acid sequence: CASSLGSGRGYTF.

The sample holds a few counts of this clone. V is TRBV27 and J is TRBJ2-1; the match to TRBD2 covers 9 bases. V shed 2 bases and J 2 bases; nucleotides not matched to a gene: 4. CDR1 and CDR2 (germline): MNHEY, SMNVEV (reference sequence). The CDR3 consists of 16 residues. CDR3 nucleotides: TGTGCCAGCAGTTTAATGGCTAGCGGGGCCTACAATGAGCAGTTCTTC. It specifies CASSLMASGAYNEQFF.

This clone was detected a few times. The gene calls are TRBV7-8 and TRBJ2-7; D possibly corresponds to TRBD2 (6 bases). The V gene lost 0 bases and the J gene lost 6 bases, with 12 bases spanning the gap. This CDR3 is built from 14 residues. The germline V gene encodes CDR1 SGHVS and CDR2 FQNEAQ. This CDR3 is CASSLAAGGGEQYF. The CDR3 DNA reads TGTGCCAGCAGCTTAGCTGCCGGGGGTGGCGAGCAGTACTTC.

This chain connects TRBV2 to TRBJ2-7, with D possibly being TRBD2 (6 bases). Trimming cost V 6 bases and J 0 bases, with 9 bases left between them. The CDR3 is 13 residues long. CDR1 is SNHLY, CDR2 FYNNEI, per germline. CDR3 in amino acids: CASRGRSSYEQYF. As DNA, the CDR3 is TGTGCCAGCAGGGGGAGGAGCTCCTACGAGCAGTACTTC.

The chain is built from TRBV6-5 and TRBJ1-1; possibly TRBD1 for D (5 bases). Germline CDR1 MNHEY, CDR2 SVGAGI. The V and J ends lost 0 bases and 0 bases respectively, with 11 bases between them. CDR3 length equals 16 residues. The CDR3 loop is CASSYSGGPMNTEAFF. CDR3 coding DNA: TGTGCCAGCAGTTACTCGGGGGGTCCAATGAACACTGAAGCTTTCTTT.

The V gene is TRBV6-5, the J gene TRBJ2-7; the D is unclear. Germline V lookup: CDR1 MNHEY, CDR2 SVGAGI. The CDR3 covers 14 residues. Deletions cut 5 bases from V and 1 base from J, with 12 bases between. The CDR3 DNA reads TGTGCCAGCAGTCTAACTCGGGCTTCCTACGAGCAGTACTTC. Translation gives CASSLTRASYEQYF.

The CDR3 is CASSPPNREGSYEQYF. The CDR3 DNA sequence: TGTGCCAGCTCACCACCGAACAGGGAGGGGAGCTACGAGCAGTACTTC. The chain combines TRBV18 with TRBJ2-7, with D perhaps matching TRBD2 (7 bases). There are 16 residues in the CDR3. Germline-derived CDR1 and CDR2 are KGHSH and LQKENI. V was shortened by 0 bases and J by 3 bases, with 15 bases between the two germline ends.

V and J are TRBV29-1 and TRBJ1-2; D remains ambiguous. Trimming shortened V by 0 bases and J by 5 bases, and 7 bases separated the two germline ends. In germline, CDR1 is SQVTM, CDR2 ANQGSEA. CDR3 length: 12 amino acids. In DNA, the CDR3 is TGCAGCGTTGAAGATGGTGGGTATGGCTACACCTTC. Protein: CSVEDGGYGYTF.

This chain uses TRBV25-1 with TRBJ2-3, with D possibly TRBD2 on 5 matching bases. Per the germline V gene, CDR1 is MGHDK and CDR2 is SYGVNS. The V gene lost 1 base and the J gene lost 4 bases, with 12 bases spanning the gap. This CDR3 comprises 15 residues. The CDR3 sequence: CASSEWSGAADTQYF. The CDR3 region has the DNA TGTGCCAGCAGTGAATGGAGCGGTGCGGCAGATACGCAGTATTTT.

This clone was detected only once. The chain links TRBV11-2 to TRBJ1-1; 8 bases match TRBD1. There are 15 residues in the CDR3. After removal of 1 base from V and 6 bases from J, the junction contained 7 bases not matched to a gene. Germline values: CDR1 SGHAT, CDR2 FQNNGV. CDR3 in amino acids: CASSLVSGGISEAFF. The CDR3 coding sequence is TGTGCCAGCAGCTTAGTGTCAGGGGGCATCTCTGAAGCTTTCTTT.

The chain combines TRBV11-2 with TRBJ1-1; no definite D call. Trimming removed 1 base from V and 2 bases from J, with 5 bases in between. CDR1 and CDR2 (germline): SGHAT, FQNNGV. The CDR3 covers 13 residues. The CDR3 is CASSLVANTEAFF. For the CDR3, the DNA is TGTGCCAGCAGCTTAGTTGCTAACACTGAAGCTTTCTTT. The variable domain in full, with the rest retrieved from reference TRBV11-2 and TRBJ1-1, is EAGVAQSPRYKIIEKRQSVAFWCNPISGHATLYWYQQILGQGPKLLIQFQNNGVVDDSQLPKDRFSAERLKGVDSTLKIQPAKLEDSAVYLCASSLVANTEAFFGQGTRLTVV.

The rearrangement uses TRBV4-2 and TRBJ1-5, with 9 bases fitting TRBD1. Unmatched junction bases numbered 7, after V lost 0 bases and J lost 1 base. CDR3 size: 18 residues. Germline V gives CDR1 LGHNA, CDR2 YNFKEQ. CDR3 region: CASSQEPTGGLSNQPQHF. As DNA, the CDR3 is TGTGCCAGCAGCCAAGAACCTACAGGGGGCTTAAGCAATCAGCCCCAGCATTTT.

The chain couples TRBV27 to TRBJ2-7, with D possibly matching TRBD2 (6 bases). Germline-derived CDR1 and CDR2 are MNHEY and SMNVEV (reference sequence). This CDR3 comprises 15 residues. Trimming removed 5 bases at V and 4 bases at J, with 18 bases between. This chain's CDR3 is CASSAPGSGIYEQYF. The CDR3 region has the DNA TGTGCCAGCAGTGCCCCCGGGAGCGGAATTTACGAGCAGTACTTC.

The rearrangement uses TRBV7-2 and TRBJ2-1, with TRBD1 identical over 7 bases. Looked up from germline, CDR1 is SGHTA and CDR2 is FQGNSA. V lost 5 bases and J lost 7; bases outside the gene matches: 11. The CDR3 runs to 15 residues. CDR3 sequence (DNA): TGTGCCAGCAGCCGCGCCCTGACAGGGTCAAATGAGCAGTTCTTC. Residues: CASSRALTGSNEQFF.

V and J are TRBV5-5 and TRBJ2-7; 7 nucleotides match TRBD2. From germline, CDR1 is SGHKS and CDR2 YYEKEE (reference sequence). This CDR3 spans 16 amino acids. Germline trimming cut 1 base from V and 2 bases from J; bases unmatched to any gene: 9. The CDR3 protein is CASSLYSGEGTYEQYF. Written as DNA, the CDR3 is TGTGCCAGCAGCTTGTATTCGGGGGAGGGCACCTACGAGCAGTACTTC.

The CDR3 spells CASSPRQDPTSGNTIYF. The CDR3 DNA reads TGCGCCAGCAGCCCCAGACAGGACCCGACCTCTGGAAACACCATATATTTT. The J gene is TRBJ1-3, the V gene TRBV4-1, with D perhaps TRBD1 (6 bases). Germline V gene lookup returns CDR1 MGHRA and CDR2 YSYEKL. The CDR3 totals 17 residues. The V gene lost 4 bases and the J gene lost 0 bases, with 16 bases spanning the gap.

The V and J genes are TRBV6-5 and TRBJ1-5; weak D call: TRBD1 (6 bases). Germline V gives CDR1 MNHEY, CDR2 SVGAGI. This CDR3 has 12 residues. The V end lost 6 bases, the J end lost 6 bases, and 9 bases lay between the germline ends. In DNA form, the CDR3 reads TGTGCCAGCAGAACAGGGTCTCAGCCCCAGCATTTT. Protein: CASRTGSQPQHF.

V is TRBV6-5 and J is TRBJ2-7; D ambiguous. Germline V CDR1 and CDR2: MNHEY, SVGAGI. The CDR3 extends over 13 amino acids. The germline V and J ends were trimmed by 6 bases and 7 bases, with 16 bases remaining between them. This CDR3 reads CASRQSILNEQYF. The CDR3 nucleotides are TGTGCCAGCAGACAGTCTATATTAAATGAGCAGTACTTC.

This clone was recorded a few times. CDR3 protein: CASSQFWGLGTEAFF. The CDR3 coding sequence is TGTGCCAGCAGCCAGTTTTGGGGGCTGGGGACTGAAGCTTTCTTT. This chain uses TRBV6-5 with TRBJ1-1; D might be TRBD1 (6 bases). The germline CDR1 and CDR2 sequences are MNHEY and SVGAGI. This CDR3 contains 15 residues. Trimming left V 6 bases short and J 5 bases short, with 19 bases between.

This chain joins TRBV6-5 and TRBJ1-2; D remains unclear. This CDR3 is built from 12 residues. CDR1 is MNHEY and CDR2 is SVGAGI in the germline V gene. Trimming took off 1 base at V and 8 bases at J, with 8 bases between the two ends. In DNA form, the CDR3 reads TGTGCCAGCAGTTACTGGGGTCAAGGCTACACCTTC. Translation gives CASSYWGQGYTF.

The chain carries TRBV7-8 and TRBJ1-3, with D hard to call. Per the germline V gene, CDR1 is SGHVS and CDR2 is FQNEAQ. Trimming removed 5 bases at V and 7 bases at J, with 9 bases between. The CDR3 extends over 12 amino acids. The CDR3 region is CASSPPENTIYF. Written as DNA, the CDR3 is TGTGCCAGCAGCCCCCCTGAGAACACCATATATTTT. The full variable domain, rest sourced from reference TRBV7-8 and TRBJ1-3, is GAGVSQSPRYKVAKRGQDVALRCDPISGHVSLFWYQQALGQGPEFLTYFQNEAQLDKSGLPSDRFFAERPEGSVSTLKIQRTQQEDSAVYLCASSPPENTIYFGEGSWLTVV.

This clone appeared a few times. The chain joins TRBV14 to TRBJ1-2; TRBD1 agrees at 8 bases. From germline, CDR1 is SGHDN and CDR2 FVKESK. Trimming cost V 5 bases and J 3 bases; bases outside gene matches: 5. The CDR3 runs to 14 residues. The CDR3 reads CASSKRQGHYGYTF. In DNA, the CDR3 is TGTGCCAGCAGCAAAAGACAGGGGCACTATGGCTACACCTTC.

The chain combines TRBV4-1 with TRBJ1-1; D unresolved. The CDR3 totals 15 residues. The V end was cut by 0 bases, the J end by 0 bases, with 8 bases between. The germline CDR1 and CDR2 sequences are MGHRA and YSYEKL. The CDR3 here is CASSQEGGLNTEAFF. CDR3 DNA: TGCGCCAGCAGCCAAGAGGGAGGGCTGAACACTGAAGCTTTCTTT.

The chain carries TRBV10-2 and TRBJ2-3; the match to TRBD2 covers 7 bases. Germline V gives CDR1 WSHSY, CDR2 SAAADI. The CDR3 is 17 amino acids. Germline trimming cut 5 bases from V and 1 base from J; bases unmatched to any gene: 12. The CDR3: CASSPGRDGGGTDTQYF. The CDR3 DNA reads TGCGCCAGCAGTCCGGGGAGGGACGGGGGTGGCACAGATACGCAGTATTTT.

The V call is TRBV18, the J call TRBJ1-1; TRBD1 matches 10 bases. The V gene's germline CDR1 is KGHSH and CDR2 LQKENI. V shed 7 bases, J shed 1 base, and the junction held 3 bases outside the gene matches. The CDR3 has 14 amino acids. CDR3 protein: CASLRTGGNTEAFF. DNA for the CDR3: TGTGCCAGCTTACGGACAGGGGGGAACACTGAAGCTTTCTTT.